The entry below gives a single T cell receptor beta chain sequence along with its context. Its specificity is not known. The germline V gene encodes CDR1 MNHEY and CDR2 SMNVEV (reference sequence). Trimming stripped 3 bases from V and 5 bases from J, with 15 bases between. The CDR3 has 15 residues. This sample stems from a study of T cell repertoires and HLA-DP antigens. Study-wide background: DNA input averaged approximately 0.2 ug in sorted CD137+CD4+ and about 1,200 ng in pre-culture CD4+.

Study-level results: Previously undetected clones averaged around 39% and 49% against the two alleles respectively.

The data were produced by immunoSEQ multiplex PCR, yet TCRdb's version contains in-frame clones alone and is incomplete. This table has approximately 100,000 clones, around nine tenths appearing once. The sequencing sample was made of CD4+ T cells from PBMCs. The gene calls are TRBV27 and TRBJ2-3; perhaps TRBD2 as D (6 bases). The receptor comes from a man between 50 and 59 years old in good health and CMV-seronegative. The CDR3 region has the DNA TGTGCCAGCAGTTTCCGGGGGACGGTTCAAGATACGCAGTATTTT. As protein: CASSFRGTVQDTQYF.